The 15 T cell receptor beta chains below come from one sample, sequenced in a study of monozygotic twins with inflammatory bowel disease. From its re-call of the 5' RACE reads, TCRdb lists each CDR3 protein once, without DNA. Recorded here are nearly 450,000 distinct CDR3 sequences; the top ten clones represent 2% to 3%. Sequenced: blood. The receptors come from a human donor with ulcerative colitis or Crohn's disease, or a healthy co-twin of an affected twin (not recorded which).

The CDR3 reads CASSHRGSEVQYF. V is TRBV3-1 and J is TRBJ2-7; the D gene TCRdb calls, TRBD1, cannot be checked with no DNA. Looked up from germline, CDR1 is LGHDT and CDR2 is YNNKEL (reference sequence). This CDR3 comprises 13 residues.

The rearrangement uses TRBV29-1 and TRBJ1-1; the TCRdb call, TRBD1, lacks DNA for checking. CDR3 length: 14 amino acids. Germline V gene data show CDR1 as SQVTM and CDR2 as ANQGSEA. The CDR3 sequence: CSSLNVGSVGLRAF.

The gene calls are TRBV12-3 or TRBV12-4 and TRBJ2-6; TCRdb picks TRBD2, but there is no DNA to check that call. This CDR3 is built from 20 residues. This CDR3 is CASSFSTLGRGRSGANVLTF.

The chain has TRBV5-5 and TRBJ2-7. In germline, CDR1 is SGHKS, CDR2 YYEKEE (reference sequence). CDR3 size: 14 residues. CDR3 sequence reads: CASSWDFLGPEQYF.

V usage is TRBV2 and J usage is TRBJ2-2. The CDR3 extends over 14 amino acids. The germline CDR1 and CDR2 sequences are SNHLY and FYNNEI. The CDR3 protein is CASSEAQGAGELFF.

The chain carries TRBV19 and TRBJ2-1. CDR1 and CDR2 (germline): LNHDA, SQIVND (reference sequence). CDR3 length: 13 amino acids. The CDR3 loop reads CASSPMQFNEQFF.

The V gene is TRBV20-1, the J gene TRBJ1-1; TCRdb names TRBD1, which stays unverified in the absence of DNA. This CDR3 spans 13 amino acids. CDR1 is DFQATT, CDR2 SNEGSKA, per germline (reference sequence). CDR3 in amino acids: CSARDLDRAEAFF.

The chain carries TRBV30 and TRBJ2-3. Germline V gene sequence: CDR1 GTSNPN, CDR2 SVGIG (reference sequence). CDR3 length: 11 amino acids. CDR3 loop: CAWSVSDTQYF.

The chain employs TRBV24-1 and TRBJ1-1; the TRBD1 assignment by TCRdb is unverifiable without DNA. The CDR3 covers 15 residues. Per germline, CDR1 KGHDR and CDR2 SFDVKD. The CDR3 spells CATSDRRGGNTEAFF.

The chain carries TRBV27 and TRBJ2-2; TCRdb names TRBD2, which stays unverified in the absence of DNA. CDR1 and CDR2 from the germline V gene are MNHEY and SMNVEV (reference sequence). This CDR3 has 18 amino acids. CDR3 in amino acids: CASSHIRTSGAHVGELFF.

The chain links TRBV2 to TRBJ2-2; the TRBD1 assignment by TCRdb is unverifiable without DNA. The length of the CDR3 is 14 residues. Germline CDR1 reads SNHLY; CDR2 reads FYNNEI. CDR3 protein: CASSEEGETGELFF.

The chain employs TRBV12-3 or TRBV12-4 and TRBJ2-1; TCRdb returns TRBD1, unconfirmable since there is no DNA. The CDR3 has 20 amino acids. CDR3 sequence reads: CASSPVAGRSGISSYNEQFF.

The V and J genes are TRBV5-1 and TRBJ2-6; TCRdb returns TRBD1, unconfirmable since there is no DNA. Looked up from germline, CDR1 is SGHRS and CDR2 is YFSETQ. The length of the CDR3 is 16 residues. This chain's CDR3 is CASSLGQSAGANVLTF.

V and J are TRBV29-1 and TRBJ2-1; the D call from TCRdb, TRBD2, cannot be confirmed without DNA. Germline assignment: CDR1 SQVTM and CDR2 ANQGSEA. The CDR3 extends over 14 amino acids. CDR3 sequence: CSVKGHGAYNEQFF.

V is TRBV20-1 and J is TRBJ1-2; TCRdb's D call of TRBD1 is untestable without DNA. The CDR3 consists of 14 residues. Germline CDR1 reads DFQATT; CDR2 reads SNEGSKA (reference sequence). CDR3: CSALQGSLPSGYTF.